Included here is one T cell receptor beta chain sequence, with context. The antigen is undetermined. Assay: immunoSEQ multiplex PCR; the TCRdb copy retains only in-frame clones and omits some. The sample records about 190,000 clones, around 84% being singletons. The CDR3 totals 15 residues. The data were taken from a study of cytomegalovirus exposure and HLA in healthy donors. Across the whole study: The platform used for the roughly 130 validation repertoires matched that of the roughly 700 first-cohort repertoires, a later analysis reported. Overall study findings and caveats: The investigators catalogued 150 or so TCR beta chains as cytomegalovirus-associated.

The rearrangement uses TRBV21-1 and TRBJ1-2; the table's D gene call, TRBD1, was not cross checked with the DNA. TRBV21-1 is a pseudogene. Specimen: PBMCs. The clonotype comes from a young man in good health and CMV-seropositive. This chain's CDR3 is CASSKGSGRNYGYTF. In nucleotides, the CDR3 is TGTGCCAGCAGCAAGGGGTCAGGGCGGAACTATGGCTACACCTTC.